What follows describes a single TCR beta chain. The antigen it binds to is not known. No per-base quality is available; no much larger clone lies one base away. The sample belongs to a study of blood T cell repertoires in COVID-19 (dated by TCRdb to about 2020). Turning to the overall study: Samples covering the acute and convalescent phases of COVID-19 were provided by collaborators in the United States, Italy and Spain. Deeply sampled blood TCRbeta repertoires from subjects exposed to, actively infected with, or recovered from COVID-19 were included in the dataset. The samples were drawn from the first 160 participants of the ongoing ImmuneRACE study and from 950 to 1,500 subjects provided by 6 global collaborators. Where available, HLA class I and class II types were taken from metadata supplied by the sample provider and were not determined by assay-based typing. The material from the prospective study consisted of cDNA or gDNA derived from T cells, B-cell-depleted T cells, or PBMCs. The sample metadata nearly always contained a de-identified subject ID, COVID-19 status, age in years and sex. The repertoires were released in a freely available public database meant as a resource for research on the immune response to SARS-CoV-2. What the work shows at the level of the full study, not this receptor alone: Clinical and demographic metadata were provided uncurated, with the amount varying by source and participant.

Collaborating institutions collected whole blood in K2EDTA tubes following their own protocols. For TCRbeta analysis, collaborators shipped samples as frozen whole blood, isolated PBMCs, or DNA extracted from either of those sample types. The immunoSEQ Assay, a bias-controlled multiplex PCR, was used to amplify TCRbeta CDR3 regions from genomic DNA. Per the authors' processing: The number of nucleated cells in each sample was estimated by amplification of reference gene primers within the assay. Sequence reads were collapsed and filtered to measure the absolute abundance of every unique TCRbeta CDR3 rearrangement. Productive Simpson clonality was computed per sample as the square root of Simpson's diversity index over productive rearrangements. In TCRdb, the immuneACCESS table is reduced to in-frame sequences with V and J assigned. These tables do not hold every clone; where another copy was compared, an unresolved V gene accounts for under half, and the others remain unexplained. The DNA gave D and trimming, while V, J and clone size come from that table. For this sample there are approximately 220,000 clones; around nine tenths appear just once. The leading ten clones occupy roughly 3% of the sample.

Trimmed from V: 7 bases; trimmed from J: 4 bases; junction bases lacking a gene match: 12. Via the germline V gene, CDR1 is MNHEY and CDR2 SVGAGI. The CDR3 measures 15 amino acids from cysteine to phenylalanine. The retained sequence is limited to the CDR3, 45 bases, with the frame set at the first base. Input material: peripheral blood. The chain employs TRBV6-5 and TRBJ1-1, and 7 junction bases match TRBD1. The sequence was collected from a man in his 60s with acute or convalescent COVID-19. CDR3 region: CASTFRAGGGTEAFF. The nucleotides are TGTGCCAGCACTTTTCGGGCAGGGGGTGGCACTGAAGCTTTCTTT.